This TCR beta chain originates from a study of T-cell reconstitution after alpha-beta-depleted transplantation in children. The study's findings and limits: The high TCRbeta diversity at day 60 in some patients came from surviving recipient T cells and thymic progenitors. T cells produced anew were the main source of T-cell counts and diversity one year after transplant. Reports say that about two months after transplant, the alpha-beta T cells came out of several hundred graft clones that had expanded.

During its preparation, the TCRbeta library received unique molecular identifiers. TCRdb ran MiXCR on the PCR reads and lists one entry per CDR3 protein. The sample comprises hundreds of thousands of distinct CDR3 sequences, around 14% of which are singletons, and approximately 0.8% rests with the top ten. In germline, CDR1 is MNHEY, CDR2 SMNVEV (reference sequence). Trimming stripped 0 bases from V and 12 bases from J, with 12 bases between. The CDR3 extends over 13 amino acids. This clonotype was recorded at least ten times. Its antigen remains unknown. Material: PBMCs, obtained before TCRalphabeta/CD19-depleted stem cell transplant. This receptor was identified in a girl aged 2 to 10 with congenital amegakaryocytic thrombocytopenia, due to receive a stem cell transplant. The rearrangement uses TRBV27 and TRBJ2-1, with D possibly matching TRBD1 (5 bases). The CDR3 sequence: CASSLSQGVVQFF. CDR3 DNA sequence: TGTGCCAGCAGTTTATCCCAAGGGGTAGTGCAGTTCTTC.